Presented here are 20 T cell receptor beta chains from one specimen sequenced in a study of blood T cell repertoires in COVID-19. Generated by immunoSEQ multiplex PCR, the TCRdb table keeps only in-frame clones and is missing some. This repertoire shows 300,000 to 450,000 clones, more than 70% found once; its top ten account for 1.3%. Sequencing was carried out using PBMCs or T cells enriched from blood (not recorded which). The source is a young man who had recovered from COVID-19.

This clone was seen once. The chain is built from TRBV2 and TRBJ1-2, with D tentatively TRBD1 (5 bases). The V gene lost 5 bases and the J gene lost 6 bases, with 13 bases spanning the gap. In germline, CDR1 is SNHLY, CDR2 FYNNEI. The CDR3 runs 13 residues. The CDR3 coding sequence is TGTGCCAGCAGTCCGGGGGTGGGTCATGGCTACACCTTC. As protein: CASSPGVGHGYTF.

The chain joins TRBV7-9 to TRBJ2-3, with a possible D match to TRBD2 (5 bases). Trimming pared 5 bases from V and 6 bases from J, leaving 12 bases between. Germline-derived CDR1 and CDR2 are SEHNR and FQNEAQ (reference sequence). The CDR3 is 13 amino acids. CDR3 nucleotides: TGTGCCAGCAGCACACTACTAGTTGATACGCAGTATTTT. The encoded protein is CASSTLLVDTQYF.

The chain joins TRBV4-2 to TRBJ1-6, with 11 bases that match TRBD1. The CDR3 extends over 17 amino acids. From germline, CDR1 is LGHNA and CDR2 YNFKEQ. Trimming removed 2 bases from V and 5 bases from J; junction bases left unmatched: 5. The CDR3 coding sequence is TGTGCCAGCAGCCAACGGGGACAGGGGGACGATAATTCACCCCTCCACTTT. This encodes CASSQRGQGDDNSPLHF.

This rearrangement joins TRBV7-6 to TRBJ2-1, with D possibly being TRBD1 (6 bases). This CDR3 has 15 residues. The ends were cut back, 2 bases at V and 1 base at J, with 9 bases in the middle. The germline CDR1 and CDR2 sequences are SGHVS and FNYEAQ. The CDR3 DNA sequence: TGTGCCAGCAGCTTACAGGGGTTTTCCTACAATGAGCAGTTCTTC. It encodes CASSLQGFSYNEQFF. Drawing the rest from reference TRBV7-6 and TRBJ2-1, the complete variable domain is GAGVSQSPRYKVTKRGQDVALRCDPISGHVSLYWYRQALGQGPEFLTYFNYEAQQDKSGLPNDRFSAERPEGSISTLTIQRTEQRDSAMYRCASSLQGFSYNEQFFGPGTRLTVL.

This chain joins TRBV5-1 and TRBJ1-1; D remains ambiguous. CDR1 and CDR2 (germline): SGHRS, YFSETQ. Deletions cut 4 bases from V and 8 bases from J, with 15 bases between. The CDR3 spans 13 residues. The CDR3 DNA reads as TGCGCCAGCAGCCCGGGGTCCGGCCCAGAAGCTTTCTTT. This codes for CASSPGSGPEAFF.

The chain recombines TRBV27 with TRBJ2-3; D unclear. Germline V gene data show CDR1 as MNHEY and CDR2 as SMNVEV (reference sequence). The length of the CDR3 is 16 residues. Trimming removed 2 bases from V and 0 bases from J, with 12 bases in between. The DNA of the CDR3 is TGTGCCAGCAGTTTAGGTCCGGTGACTAGCACAGATACGCAGTATTTT. Translation: CASSLGPVTSTDTQYF.

The V and J genes are TRBV5-6 and TRBJ1-6; TRBD1 might be the D (5 bases). The germline V gene has CDR1 SGHDT and CDR2 YYEEEE. The V end was cut by 1 base, the J end by 10 bases, with 15 bases between. The CDR3 loop spans 15 amino acids. CDR3 DNA sequence: TGTGCCAGCAGCTTGCCCGACAGTCGGATCTCACCCCTCCACTTT. Its translation is CASSLPDSRISPLHF.

This chain links TRBV27 with TRBJ1-2, with a tentative D call TRBD1 (6 bases). The CDR3 covers 15 residues. V shed 2 bases and J shed 0 bases, with 10 bases lying between them. Germline values: CDR1 MNHEY, CDR2 SMNVEV (reference sequence). The CDR3 DNA follows: TGTGCCAGCAGTTTAAGGCAGGGGACTAACTATGGCTACACCTTC. Residues: CASSLRQGTNYGYTF.

This chain links TRBV23-1 with TRBJ2-5; 8 bases fit TRBD2. TRBV23-1 is an ORF, and what it does is uncertain. This CDR3 comprises 18 residues. The junction had 12 bases not matched to a gene; V was cut back by 0 bases and J by 3 bases. The CDR3 DNA reads TGCGCCAGCAGTCAATCGGGTGACCCCACGGGAGGGAAAGAGACCCAGTACTTC. Its translation: CASSQSGDPTGGKETQYF.

The chain employs TRBV27 and TRBJ1-5; 11 bases map to TRBD1. Germline trimming cut 2 bases from V and 5 bases from J; bases unmatched to any gene: 2. The CDR3 has 15 residues. Germline lookup yields CDR1 MNHEY and CDR2 SMNVEV (reference sequence). CDR3 DNA: TGTGCCAGCAGTTTAAGGACAGGGGGCGATCAGCCCCAGCATTTT. Translated: CASSLRTGGDQPQHF.

The V and J genes are TRBV5-1 and TRBJ1-3; tentative D call: TRBD1 (6 bases). CDR3 length equals 16 residues. The germline V and J ends were trimmed by 0 bases and 4 bases, with 14 bases remaining between them. CDR1 SGHRS and CDR2 YFSETQ come from the germline V gene. CDR3 in amino acids: CASSLVAGASGNTIYF. The DNA for the CDR3 is TGCGCCAGCAGCTTGGTCGCAGGGGCGTCGGGAAACACCATATATTTT.

V usage is TRBV3-1 (or the pseudogene TRBV3-2) and J usage is TRBJ1-1; D unclear. V lost 4 bases and J 4 bases, leaving 22 bases between the germline ends. There are 17 residues in the CDR3. Per the germline V gene, CDR1 is LGHDT and CDR2 is YNNKEL (reference sequence). The CDR3 nucleotides are TGTGCCAGCAGCCCTTCTTTGGTCGGGGTTACTTCCACTGAAGCTTTCTTT. This gives the protein CASSPSLVGVTSTEAFF.

The chain joins TRBV30 to TRBJ2-5; 9 bases are shared with TRBD1. Germline V gives CDR1 GTSNPN, CDR2 SVGIG (reference sequence). The CDR3 is made up of 15 amino acids. The junction had 10 bases not matched to a gene; V was cut back by 1 base and J by 7 bases. The CDR3 sequence: CAWSGSRDRVRTQYF. The CDR3, as DNA: TGTGCCTGGAGTGGGTCCCGGGACAGGGTGAGGACCCAGTACTTC. Based on the CDR3 plus reference TRBV30 and TRBJ2-5, the full variable domain is SQTIHQWPATLVQPVGSPLSLECTVEGTSNPNLYWYRQAAGRGLQLLFYSVGIGQISSEVPQNLSASRPQDRQFILSSKKLLLSDSGFYLCAWSGSRDRVRTQYFGPGTRLLVL.

The chain uses TRBV5-1 and TRBJ2-1; 7 bases are a match to TRBD1. The CDR3 has 15 amino acids. V was clipped by 3 bases and J by 6 bases; unmatched bases: 9. Germline V gives CDR1 SGHRS, CDR2 YFSETQ. The CDR3 protein is CASSSSTGMGNEQFF. CDR3 DNA sequence: TGCGCCAGCAGCTCGTCGACAGGGATGGGCAATGAGCAGTTCTTC.

The V call is TRBV27, the J call TRBJ1-2; 7 bases are shared with TRBD1. There are 14 residues in the CDR3. CDR1 and CDR2 from the germline V gene are MNHEY and SMNVEV (reference sequence). The trim removed 3 bases at V and 4 bases at J, leaving 5 bases unmatched. The CDR3 sequence is CASSLRGQLYGYTF. The CDR3 DNA reads TGTGCCAGCAGTTTGCGGGGACAGCTCTATGGCTACACCTTC.

The CDR3 DNA sequence: TGTGCCAGCTCACCTGGGCAGATAACTAACTATGGCTACACCTTC. This encodes CASSPGQITNYGYTF. J is TRBJ1-2 and V is TRBV18, with unresolved D. The CDR3 runs to 15 residues. V shed 3 bases and J shed 0 bases, with 11 bases lying between them. Germline V gene sequence: CDR1 KGHSH, CDR2 LQKENI.

The J gene is TRBJ1-2, the V gene TRBV12-3 or TRBV12-4, with unresolved D. V was trimmed by 6 bases and J by 4 bases, leaving 12 bases between them. The CDR3 is 13 residues long. CDR3 nucleotides: TGTGCCAGCAGGCCGGGAGGAGGCTATGGCTACACCTTC. This gives the protein CASRPGGGYGYTF.

The chain is built from TRBV3-1 (or the pseudogene TRBV3-2) and TRBJ2-7, with 8 bases lining up with TRBD2. V shed 1 base, J shed 0 bases, and the junction held 5 bases outside the gene matches. The germline V gene encodes CDR1 LGHDT and CDR2 YNNKEL (reference sequence). CDR3 length equals 16 residues. CDR3 sequence reads: CASSQGAGGLSYEQYF. As DNA, the CDR3 is TGTGCCAGCAGCCAAGGCGCGGGGGGCCTCTCCTACGAGCAGTACTTC.

This chain joins TRBV19 and TRBJ2-7; D is possibly TRBD1 (5 bases). The CDR3 loop spans 17 amino acids. From germline, CDR1 is LNHDA and CDR2 SQIVND (reference sequence). Trimming pared 0 bases from V and 2 bases from J, leaving 17 bases between. The CDR3 DNA is TGTGCCAGTAGTATAGAAGGGTTTGATGGGGCGGCCTACGAGCAGTACTTC. It specifies CASSIEGFDGAAYEQYF.

This clone was recorded once. The gene calls are TRBV19 and TRBJ1-3; TRBD1 might be the D (6 bases). With 9 bases removed from V and 4 bases from J, the gap between germline ends came to 16 bases. CDR1 and CDR2 (germline): LNHDA, SQIVND (reference sequence). The CDR3 contains 14 residues. CDR3 in amino acids: CASLRPGAGNTIYF. CDR3 DNA sequence: TGTGCCAGCCTTCGTCCAGGGGCGGGAAACACCATATATTTT.